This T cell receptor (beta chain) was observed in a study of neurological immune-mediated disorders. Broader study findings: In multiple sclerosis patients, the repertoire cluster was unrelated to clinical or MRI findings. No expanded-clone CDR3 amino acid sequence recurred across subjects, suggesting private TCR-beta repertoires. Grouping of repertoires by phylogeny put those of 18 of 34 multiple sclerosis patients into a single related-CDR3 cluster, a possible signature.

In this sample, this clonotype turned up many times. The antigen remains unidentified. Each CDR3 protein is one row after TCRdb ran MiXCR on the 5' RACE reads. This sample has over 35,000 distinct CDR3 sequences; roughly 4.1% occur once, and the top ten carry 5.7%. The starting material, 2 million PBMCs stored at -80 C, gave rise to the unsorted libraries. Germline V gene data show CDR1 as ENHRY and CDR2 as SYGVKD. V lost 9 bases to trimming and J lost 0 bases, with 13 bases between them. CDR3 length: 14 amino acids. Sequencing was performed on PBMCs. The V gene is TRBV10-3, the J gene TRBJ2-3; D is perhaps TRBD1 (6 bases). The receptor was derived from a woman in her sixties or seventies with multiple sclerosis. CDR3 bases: TGTGCCATGACAGACCAGGGGAGCACAGATACGCAGTATTTT. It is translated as CAMTDQGSTDTQYF.